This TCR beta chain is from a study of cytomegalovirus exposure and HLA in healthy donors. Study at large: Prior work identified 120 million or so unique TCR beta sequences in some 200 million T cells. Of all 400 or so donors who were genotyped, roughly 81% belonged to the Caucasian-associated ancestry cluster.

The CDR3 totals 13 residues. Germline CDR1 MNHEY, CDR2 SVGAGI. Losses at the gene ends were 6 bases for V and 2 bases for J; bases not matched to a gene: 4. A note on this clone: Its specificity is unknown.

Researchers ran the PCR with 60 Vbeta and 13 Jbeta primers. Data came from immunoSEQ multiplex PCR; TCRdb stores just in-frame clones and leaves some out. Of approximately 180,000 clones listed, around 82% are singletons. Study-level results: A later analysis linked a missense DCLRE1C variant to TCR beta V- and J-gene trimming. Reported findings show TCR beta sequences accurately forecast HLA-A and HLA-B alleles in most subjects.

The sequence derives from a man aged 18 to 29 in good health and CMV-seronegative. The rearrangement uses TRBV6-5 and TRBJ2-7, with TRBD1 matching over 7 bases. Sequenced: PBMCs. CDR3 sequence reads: CASRPGGTYEQYF. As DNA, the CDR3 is TGTGCCAGCAGACCAGGGGGAACCTACGAGCAGTACTTC.